The rows below give T cell receptor beta chains drawn from one sample of a study of radiation and T cells in renal cell carcinoma. Here immunoSEQ multiplex PCR was the method, and the copy in TCRdb shows in-frame clones only, minus some. Of some 150,000 clones listed, roughly 84% are singletons. Sequencing used blood, obtained from a patient whose treatment included radiotherapy and nephrectomy. These receptors were collected from a woman between 45 and 65 years old with renal cell carcinoma. Both conserved end residues are part of each CDR3. The D gene is left open where the match is weak. Clone size is not always given. Where it is, it says once, few, many or a class for expanded clones.

clone_size j_call v_call d_call cdr3_aa cdr3_nt
. TRBJ1-2 TRBV9 TRBD1 CASSRDRGYGYTF TGTGCCAGCAGCCGGGACAGGGGCTATGGCTACACCTTC
. TRBJ1-1 TRBV18 TRBD1 CASSAGGQAATNTEAFF TGTGCCAGCTCAGCCGGGGGACAGGCGGCAACGAACACTGAAGCTTTCTTT
. TRBJ1-1 TRBV5-1 . CASSLVSEEAFF TGCGCCAGCAGCTTGGTGTCAGAGGAAGCTTTCTTT
. TRBJ1-6 TRBV7-9 . CASSLEAAPNSPLHF TGTGCCAGCAGCTTAGAAGCAGCACCAAATTCACCCCTCCACTTT
. TRBJ2-7 TRBV28 . CASSFSQAPYEQYF TGTGCCAGCAGTTTCAGCCAGGCGCCTTACGAGCAGTACTTC
. TRBJ2-3 TRBV7-2 . CASSLVTGSTDTQYF TGTGCCAGCAGCTTAGTCACAGGGAGCACAGATACGCAGTATTTT
. TRBJ2-5 TRBV5-4 TRBD2 CASSFPEAGGHQETQYF TGTGCCAGCAGCTTCCCCGAAGCGGGGGGGCATCAAGAGACCCAGTACTTC
. TRBJ2-2 TRBV25-1 . CASSELNTGELFF TGCGCCAGCAGTGAGTTGAACACCGGGGAGCTGTTTTTT
. TRBJ1-4 TRBV2 TRBD1 CASSAGTGGLGSEKLFF TGTGCCAGCAGTGCCGGGACAGGGGGTTTGGGAAGTGAAAAACTGTTTTTT
. TRBJ2-1 TRBV19 TRBD2 CASKSSGGAYNEQFF TGTGCCAGTAAATCTAGCGGGGGGGCATACAATGAGCAGTTCTTC
. TRBJ1-4 TRBV6-1 . CASSSDRNEKLFF TGTGCCAGCAGTTCCGACAGGAATGAAAAACTGTTTTTT
. TRBJ2-5 TRBV7-9 TRBD2 CASSFTSGSSYQETQYF TGTGCCAGCAGCTTTACTAGCGGGAGTTCTTACCAAGAGACCCAGTACTTC
. TRBJ2-3 TRBV5-1 TRBD2 CASSTRTSGGAYTDTQYF TGCGCCAGCAGCACTAGGACTAGCGGGGGGGCCTACACAGATACGCAGTATTTT
. TRBJ1-2 TRBV7-2 . CASSTMNYGYTF TGTGCCAGCAGCACAATGAACTATGGCTACACCTTC
. TRBJ1-4 TRBV5-1 TRBD1 CASSLGTGTNEKLFF TGCGCCAGCAGCTTGGGGACAGGGACTAATGAAAAACTGTTTTTT
. TRBJ2-1 TRBV6-1 TRBD1 CASSERDRRNNEQFF TGTGCCAGTTCCGAGAGGGACAGGCGTAACAATGAGCAGTTCTTC
. TRBJ2-2 TRBV4-2 TRBD1 CASSQKGGQGATGELFF TGTGCCAGCAGCCAAAAGGGGGGACAGGGGGCCACCGGGGAGCTGTTTTTT
. TRBJ2-5 TRBV6-1 . CASNRSPRYQETQYF TGTGCCAGCAATCGTTCCCCCCGGTACCAAGAGACCCAGTACTTC
. TRBJ2-5 TRBV6-5 TRBD2 CATLTSGGAEETQYF TGTGCCACCCTGACTAGCGGGGGGGCCGAAGAGACCCAGTACTTC
. TRBJ2-6 TRBV27 . CASSPRSFGPGANVLTF TGTGCCAGCAGTCCCCGTAGTTTTGGGCCCGGGGCCAACGTCCTGACTTTC
. TRBJ1-2 TRBV5-6 . CASSLVARSYGYTF TGTGCCAGCAGCTTGGTAGCCAGGAGCTATGGCTACACCTTC
few TRBJ2-2 TRBV9 . CASSAPHIYLAGELFF TGTGCCAGCAGCGCTCCCCACATCTATCTGGCCGGGGAGCTGTTTTTT
few TRBJ1-2 TRBV20-1 . CSARVGYGYTF TGCAGTGCTAGAGTCGGCTATGGCTACACCTTC
. TRBJ2-1 TRBV19 . CASRGWGGEEQFF TGTGCCAGTAGGGGATGGGGGGGCGAAGAGCAGTTCTTC
. TRBJ2-7 TRBV19 . CASSTIADSLSYEQYF TGTGCCAGTAGTACGATTGCGGACAGCCTTTCCTACGAGCAGTACTTC
. TRBJ2-7 TRBV18 . CASSPNPGEEQYF TGTGCCAGCTCACCAAACCCAGGCGAGGAGCAGTACTTC
. TRBJ1-1 TRBV5-1 . CASSFRGQNTEAFF TGCGCCAGCAGCTTCAGAGGACAGAACACTGAAGCTTTCTTT
. TRBJ1-2 TRBV18 TRBD1 CASSPRSDRGDGYTF TGTGCCAGCTCACCGCGTTCAGACAGGGGAGATGGCTACACCTTC
. TRBJ2-6 TRBV9 . CASSVPRGPSSGANVLTF TGTGCCAGCAGCGTACCTCGGGGCCCAAGCTCTGGGGCCAACGTCCTGACTTTC
. TRBJ2-7 TRBV5-4 . CASSRNRDSYEQYF TGTGCCAGCAGCCGAAACAGGGACTCCTACGAGCAGTACTTC
once TRBJ1-2 TRBV18 . CASSLDRGGGVDGYTF TGTGCCAGCTCACTGGACCGGGGCGGAGGGGTTGATGGCTACACCTTC
. TRBJ1-1 TRBV7-9 . CASSLGRNTEAFF TGTGCCAGCAGCCTCGGACGGAACACTGAAGCTTTCTTT
. TRBJ2-5 TRBV15 TRBD2 CATSRNGTRGQETQYF TGTGCCACCAGCAGGAACGGGACTAGAGGACAAGAGACCCAGTACTTC
. TRBJ2-3 TRBV15 TRBD2 CATSGGSAGGTDTQYF TGTGCCACCAGCGGGGGGTCAGCGGGGGGCACAGATACGCAGTATTTT
. TRBJ1-1 TRBV25-1 . CASRLHTEAFF TGTGCCAGCAGGTTACACACTGAAGCTTTCTTT
. TRBJ2-2 TRBV14 TRBD2 CASSLRTSGGTYTGELFF TGTGCCAGCAGCCTTAGGACTAGCGGGGGGACCTACACCGGGGAGCTGTTTTTT
. TRBJ1-2 TRBV10-3 TRBD1 CAISESQNRDRGGYTF TGTGCCATCAGTGAGTCTCAAAACCGGGACAGAGGTGGCTACACCTTC
. TRBJ2-2 TRBV7-3 . CASSLGEGELFF TGTGCCAGCAGCTTAGGGGAAGGGGAGCTGTTTTTT
. TRBJ1-5 TRBV27 . CASSLAVNQPQHF TGTGCCAGCAGTTTGGCAGTCAATCAGCCCCAGCATTTT
. TRBJ1-1 TRBV6-4 . CASSDPPKRPKEAFF TGTGCCAGCAGTGATCCGCCGAAGAGACCAAAAGAAGCTTTCTTT
. TRBJ1-5 TRBV2 . CASTFGWGLNQPQHF TGTGCCAGCACCTTCGGGTGGGGGTTGAATCAGCCCCAGCATTTT
. TRBJ2-1 TRBV11-3 TRBD2 CASSLASGGGEQFF TGTGCCAGCAGCTTAGCTAGCGGGGGTGGTGAGCAGTTCTTC
. TRBJ1-2 TRBV20-1 . CSALDYGYTF TGCAGTGCCCTAGACTATGGCTACACCTTC
. TRBJ1-2 TRBV25-1 TRBD1 CASSESGDRYYGYTF TGTGCCAGCAGTGAATCCGGGGACAGGTACTATGGCTACACCTTC
. TRBJ1-2 TRBV7-2 . CASSTRVSPGYTF TGTGCCAGCAGCACACGGGTGTCGCCGGGCTACACCTTC
once TRBJ2-7 TRBV19 . CASSKWYSYEQYF TGTGCCAGTAGTAAATGGTACTCCTACGAGCAGTACTTC
. TRBJ1-4 TRBV19 . CASSILLGATNEKLFF TGTGCCAGTAGTATTCTGTTAGGTGCAACTAATGAAAAACTGTTTTTT
. TRBJ2-4 TRBV7-8 . CASSGRGRGNIQYF TGTGCCAGCAGCGGAAGGGGCCGGGGAAACATTCAGTACTTC
. TRBJ1-2 TRBV9 . CASSVDRRNGYTF TGTGCCAGCAGCGTTGACCGTCGAAATGGCTACACCTTC
. TRBJ1-2 TRBV9 TRBD1 CASSARTGEWNYGYTF TGTGCCAGCAGCGCCCGGACAGGGGAGTGGAACTATGGCTACACCTTC
. TRBJ1-1 TRBV9 . CASSPRGNMNTEAFF TGTGCCAGCAGCCCCCGAGGGAACATGAACACTGAAGCTTTCTTT
. TRBJ1-5 TRBV9 . CASSVNSGGEPQHF TGTGCCAGCAGCGTCAATAGTGGGGGTGAGCCCCAGCATTTT